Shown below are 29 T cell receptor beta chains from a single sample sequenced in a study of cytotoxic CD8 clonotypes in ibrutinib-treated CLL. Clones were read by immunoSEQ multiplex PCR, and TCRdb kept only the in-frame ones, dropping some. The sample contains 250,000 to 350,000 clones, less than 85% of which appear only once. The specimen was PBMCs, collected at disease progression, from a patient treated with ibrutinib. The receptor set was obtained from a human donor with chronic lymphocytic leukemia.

The CDR3 region is CASSPGQGGNYGYTF. The DNA for the CDR3 is TGTGCCAGCTCACCCGGACAGGGGGGGAACTATGGCTACACCTTC. V gene TRBV18 combines with J gene TRBJ1-2, with 10 bases lining up with TRBD1. Germline lookup yields CDR1 KGHSH and CDR2 LQKENI. There are 15 residues in the CDR3. J gave up 2 bases and V 3 bases, and 3 bases lay outside the gene matches. Full variable domain (outside the CDR3, taken from reference TRBV18 and TRBJ1-2): NAGVMQNPRHLVRRRGQEARLRCSPMKGHSHVYWYRQLPEEGLKFMVYLQKENIIDESGMPKERFSAEFPKEGPSILRIQQVVRGDSAAYFCASSPGQGGNYGYTFGSGTRLTVV.

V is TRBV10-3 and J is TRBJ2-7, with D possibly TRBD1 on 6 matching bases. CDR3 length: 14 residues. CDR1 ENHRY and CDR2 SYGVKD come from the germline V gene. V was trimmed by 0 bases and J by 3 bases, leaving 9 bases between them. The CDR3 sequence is CAISESRQVYEQYF. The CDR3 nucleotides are TGTGCCATCAGTGAGTCTCGACAGGTCTACGAGCAGTACTTC.

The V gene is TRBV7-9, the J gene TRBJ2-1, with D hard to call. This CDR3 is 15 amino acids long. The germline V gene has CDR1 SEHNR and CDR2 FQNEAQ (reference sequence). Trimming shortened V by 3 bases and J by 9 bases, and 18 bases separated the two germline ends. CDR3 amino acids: CASSLDPFKATEQFF. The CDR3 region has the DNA TGTGCCAGCAGCTTGGACCCCTTCAAAGCAACTGAGCAGTTCTTC.

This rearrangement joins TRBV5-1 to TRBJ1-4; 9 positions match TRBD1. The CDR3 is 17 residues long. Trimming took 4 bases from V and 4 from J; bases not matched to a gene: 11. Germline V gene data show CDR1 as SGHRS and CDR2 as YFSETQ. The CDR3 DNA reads TGCGCCAGCAGCCGACAACCAACAGGGGGCCTTAATGAAAAACTGTTTTTT. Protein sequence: CASSRQPTGGLNEKLFF.

The CDR3 nucleotides are TGTGCCATCAGTGAAGGGGCCAGCTCCTACGAGCAGTACTTC. It encodes CAISEGASSYEQYF. This rearrangement joins TRBV10-3 to TRBJ2-7, with D perhaps TRBD1 (5 bases). The V end lost 3 bases, the J end lost 0 bases, and 9 bases lay between the germline ends. Germline CDR1 reads ENHRY; CDR2 reads SYGVKD. The CDR3 is made up of 14 amino acids.

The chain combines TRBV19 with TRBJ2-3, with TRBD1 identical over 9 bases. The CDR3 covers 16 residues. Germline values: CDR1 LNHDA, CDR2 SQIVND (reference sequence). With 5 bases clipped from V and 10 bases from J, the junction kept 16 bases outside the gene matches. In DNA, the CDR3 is TGTGCCAGTAGTCCCCAGAGCCCGACAGGGGGAGAGTCGCAGTATTTT. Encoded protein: CASSPQSPTGGESQYF.

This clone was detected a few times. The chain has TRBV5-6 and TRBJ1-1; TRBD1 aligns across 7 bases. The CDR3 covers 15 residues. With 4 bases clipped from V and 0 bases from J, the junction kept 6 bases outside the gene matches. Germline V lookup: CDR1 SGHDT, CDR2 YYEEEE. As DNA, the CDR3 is TGTGCCAGCAGCCGACAGGGTCTCATGAACACTGAAGCTTTCTTT. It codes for CASSRQGLMNTEAFF.

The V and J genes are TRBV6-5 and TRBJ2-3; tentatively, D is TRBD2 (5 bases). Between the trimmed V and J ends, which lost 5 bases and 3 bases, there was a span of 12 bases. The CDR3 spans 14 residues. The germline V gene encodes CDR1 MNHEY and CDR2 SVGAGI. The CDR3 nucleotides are TGTGCCAGCAGTCCCGGGCGGGCTACAGATACGCAGTATTTT. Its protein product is CASSPGRATDTQYF.

CDR3 protein: CASSTPESSNQPQHF. CDR3 nucleotide sequence: TGTGCCAGCAGTACCCCCGAGAGCAGCAATCAGCCCCAGCATTTT. J is TRBJ1-5 and V is TRBV2; unclear D gene. The V end was cut by 5 bases, the J end by 1 base, with 12 bases between. The CDR3 totals 15 residues. Germline assignment: CDR1 SNHLY and CDR2 FYNNEI.

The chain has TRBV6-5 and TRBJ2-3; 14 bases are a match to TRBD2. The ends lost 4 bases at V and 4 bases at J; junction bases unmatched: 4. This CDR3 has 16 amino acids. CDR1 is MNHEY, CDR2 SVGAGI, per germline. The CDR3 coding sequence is TGTGCCAGCAGTTTGGGACTAGCGGGAGTGCCAGATACGCAGTATTTT. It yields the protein CASSLGLAGVPDTQYF.

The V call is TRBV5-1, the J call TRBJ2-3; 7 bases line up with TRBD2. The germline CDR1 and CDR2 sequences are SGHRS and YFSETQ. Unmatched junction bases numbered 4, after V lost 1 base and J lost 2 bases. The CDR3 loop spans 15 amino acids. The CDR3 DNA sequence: TGCGCCAGCAGCTTGTGGACTAGGGACACAGATACGCAGTATTTT. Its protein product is CASSLWTRDTDTQYF.

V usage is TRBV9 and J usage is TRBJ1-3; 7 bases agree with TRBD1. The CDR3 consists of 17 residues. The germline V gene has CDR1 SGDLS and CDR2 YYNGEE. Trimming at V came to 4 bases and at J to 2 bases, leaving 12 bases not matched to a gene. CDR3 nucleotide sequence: TGTGCCAGCAGCCCCCGGACAGGATGGAACGCTGGAAACACCATATATTTT. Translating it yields CASSPRTGWNAGNTIYF.

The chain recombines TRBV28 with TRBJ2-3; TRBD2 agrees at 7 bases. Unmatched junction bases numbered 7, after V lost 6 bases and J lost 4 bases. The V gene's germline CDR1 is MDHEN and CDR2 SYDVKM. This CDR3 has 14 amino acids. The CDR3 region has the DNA TGTGCCAGCAGGACCCCTAGCGGCGCAGATACGCAGTATTTT. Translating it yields CASRTPSGADTQYF.

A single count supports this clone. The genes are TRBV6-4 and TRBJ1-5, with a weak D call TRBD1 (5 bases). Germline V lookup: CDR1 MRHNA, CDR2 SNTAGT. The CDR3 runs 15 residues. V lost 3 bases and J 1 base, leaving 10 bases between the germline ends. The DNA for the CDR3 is TGTGCCAGCAGTGAATCCGGACAAAGCAATCAGCCCCAGCATTTT. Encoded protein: CASSESGQSNQPQHF.

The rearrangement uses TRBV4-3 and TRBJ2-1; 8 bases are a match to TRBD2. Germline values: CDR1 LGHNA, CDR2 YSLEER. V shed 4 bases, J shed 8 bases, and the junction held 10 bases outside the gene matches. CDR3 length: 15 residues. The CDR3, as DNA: TGCGCCAGCAGCCGCGGACTAGCTGTAAACGATGAGCAGTTCTTC. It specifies CASSRGLAVNDEQFF.

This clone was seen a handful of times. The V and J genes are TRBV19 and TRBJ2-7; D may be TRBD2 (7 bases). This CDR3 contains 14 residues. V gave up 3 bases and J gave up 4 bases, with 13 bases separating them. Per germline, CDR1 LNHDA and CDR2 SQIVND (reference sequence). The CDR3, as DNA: TGTGCCAGTAGTATTGGCAGGGGAGGGTACGAGCAGTACTTC. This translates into CASSIGRGGYEQYF.

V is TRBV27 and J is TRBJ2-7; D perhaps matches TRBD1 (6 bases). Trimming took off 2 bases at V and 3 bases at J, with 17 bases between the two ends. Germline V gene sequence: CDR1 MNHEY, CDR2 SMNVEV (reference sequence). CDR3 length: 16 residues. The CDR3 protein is CASSLKVGHLYYEQYF. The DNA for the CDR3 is TGTGCCAGCAGTTTAAAGGTGGGACATCTATACTACGAGCAGTACTTC.

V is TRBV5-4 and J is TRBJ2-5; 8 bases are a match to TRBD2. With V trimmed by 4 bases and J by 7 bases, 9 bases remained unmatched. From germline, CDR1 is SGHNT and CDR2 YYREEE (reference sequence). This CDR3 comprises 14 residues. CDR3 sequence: CASSPGTSMGTQYF. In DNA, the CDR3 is TGTGCCAGCAGCCCCGGGACTAGTATGGGGACCCAGTACTTC.

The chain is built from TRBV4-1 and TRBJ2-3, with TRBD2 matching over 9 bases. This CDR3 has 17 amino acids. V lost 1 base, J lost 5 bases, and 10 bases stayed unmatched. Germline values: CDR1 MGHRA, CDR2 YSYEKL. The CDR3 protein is CASSQVLAGGRKDTQYF. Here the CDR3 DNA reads TGCGCCAGCAGCCAAGTATTGGCGGGGGGGAGGAAAGATACGCAGTATTTT.

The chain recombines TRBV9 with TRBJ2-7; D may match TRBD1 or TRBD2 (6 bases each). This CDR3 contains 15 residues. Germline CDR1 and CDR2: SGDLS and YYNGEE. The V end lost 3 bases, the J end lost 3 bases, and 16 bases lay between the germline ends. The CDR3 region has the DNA TGTGCCAGCAGCGAGGGGGGCGGGACCCGCTACGAGCAGTACTTC. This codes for CASSEGGGTRYEQYF.

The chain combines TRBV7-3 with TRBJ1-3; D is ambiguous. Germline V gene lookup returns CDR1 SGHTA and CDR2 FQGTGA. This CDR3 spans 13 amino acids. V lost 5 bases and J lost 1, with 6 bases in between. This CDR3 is CASSRSSGNTIYF. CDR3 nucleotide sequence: TGTGCCAGCAGCCGATCATCTGGAAACACCATATATTTT. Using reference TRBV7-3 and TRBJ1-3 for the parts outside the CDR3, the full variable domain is GAGVSQTPSNKVTEKGKYVELRCDPISGHTALYWYRQSLGQGPEFLIYFQGTGAADDSGLPNDRFFAVRPEGSVSTLKIQRTERGDSAVYLCASSRSSGNTIYFGEGSWLTVV.

The CDR3 loop reads CASSKLAGGYNEQFF. For the CDR3, the DNA is TGTGCCAGCAGCAAACTAGCGGGGGGTTACAATGAGCAGTTCTTC. V gene TRBV9 combines with J gene TRBJ2-1, with 12 bases that match TRBD2. CDR3 size: 15 residues. Germline CDR1 and CDR2: SGDLS and YYNGEE. Trimming cost V 4 bases and J 4 bases; bases outside gene matches: 3.

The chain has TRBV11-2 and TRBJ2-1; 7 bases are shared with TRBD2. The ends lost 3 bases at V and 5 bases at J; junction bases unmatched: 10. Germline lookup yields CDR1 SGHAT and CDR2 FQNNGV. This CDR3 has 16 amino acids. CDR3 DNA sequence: TGTGCCAGCAGCTTCCTCCGGGGGAGCGGGAACAATGAGCAGTTCTTC. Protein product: CASSFLRGSGNNEQFF.

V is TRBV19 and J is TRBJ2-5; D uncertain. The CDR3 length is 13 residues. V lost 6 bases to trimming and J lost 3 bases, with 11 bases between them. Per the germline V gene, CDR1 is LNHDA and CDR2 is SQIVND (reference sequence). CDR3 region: CASRKVGEETQYF. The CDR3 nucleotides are TGTGCCAGTAGAAAAGTTGGGGAAGAGACCCAGTACTTC.

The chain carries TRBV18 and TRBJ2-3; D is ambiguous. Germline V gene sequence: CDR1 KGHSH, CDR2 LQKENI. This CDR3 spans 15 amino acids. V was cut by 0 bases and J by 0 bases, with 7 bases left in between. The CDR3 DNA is TGTGCCAGCTCACCACCGGATAGCAGCACAGATACGCAGTATTTT. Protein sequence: CASSPPDSSTDTQYF.

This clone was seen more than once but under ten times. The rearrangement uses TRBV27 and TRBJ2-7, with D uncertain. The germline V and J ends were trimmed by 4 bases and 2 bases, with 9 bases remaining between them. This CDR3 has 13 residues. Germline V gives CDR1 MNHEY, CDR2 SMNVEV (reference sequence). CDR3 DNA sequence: TGTGCCAGCAGTTCTACAGTTCCCTACGAGCAGTACTTC. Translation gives CASSSTVPYEQYF.

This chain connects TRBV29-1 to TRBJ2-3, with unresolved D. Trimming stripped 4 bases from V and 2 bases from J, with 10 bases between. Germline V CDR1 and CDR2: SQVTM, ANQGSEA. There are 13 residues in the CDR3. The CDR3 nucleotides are TGCAGCGTTGTGTTGCGCTTCACAGATACGCAGTATTTT. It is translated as CSVVLRFTDTQYF.

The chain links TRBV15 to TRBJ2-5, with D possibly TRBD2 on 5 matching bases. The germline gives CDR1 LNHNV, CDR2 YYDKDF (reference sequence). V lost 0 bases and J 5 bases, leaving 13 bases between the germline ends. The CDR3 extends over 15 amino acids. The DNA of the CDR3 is TGTGCCACCAGCAGAGACTGGAGGAAGCGGGAGACCCAGTACTTC. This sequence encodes CATSRDWRKRETQYF.

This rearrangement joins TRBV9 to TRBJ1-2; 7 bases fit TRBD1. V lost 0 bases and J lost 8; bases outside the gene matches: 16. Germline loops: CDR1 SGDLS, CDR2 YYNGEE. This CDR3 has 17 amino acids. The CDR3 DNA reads TGTGCCAGCAGCGTAGACCGGCAGGGGGTGATTTTGAGCGGCTACACCTTC. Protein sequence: CASSVDRQGVILSGYTF.